The rows below give T cell receptor beta chains drawn from one sample of a study of T-cell reconstitution after alpha-beta-depleted transplantation in children. From the PCR reads, TCRdb called clonotypes with MiXCR, one entry per CDR3 protein. The data contain 210,000 or so distinct CDR3 sequences, around 9.6% of them seen just once; the ten biggest clones take up 6.2%. The sample in question was PBMCs from the stem cell graft donor, obtained from the stem cell graft. All receptors come from a human donor who donated a stem cell graft to a child with acute lymphoblastic leukemia. Both conserved end residues are part of each CDR3. The D gene is left open where the match is weak. Not all rows give a size; the values are once, few, many and, for expanded clones, a class.

d_call j_call v_call clone_size cdr3_length cdr3_aa cdr3_nt
. TRBJ1-1 TRBV5-1 . 14 CASSLEAGSPEAFF TGCGCCAGCAGCTTGGAAGCAGGGAGTCCTGAAGCTTTCTTT
. TRBJ2-1 TRBV12-3/TRBV12-4 . 15 CASSLGGPPPSGQFF TGTGCCAGCAGTTTGGGCGGGCCGCCCCCCAGTGGGCAGTTCTTC
. TRBJ2-1 TRBV7-2 many 14 CASSTDRRYNEQFF TGTGCCAGCAGCACCGACAGGAGGTACAATGAGCAGTTCTTC
. TRBJ2-1 TRBV4-1 . 15 CASSQDPTGVVEQFF TGCGCCAGCAGCCAAGATCCGACTGGCGTAGTTGAGCAGTTCTTC
. TRBJ2-5 TRBV5-1 . 15 CASSFYSGAEETQYF TGCGCCAGCAGCTTTTACTCGGGGGCGGAAGAGACCCAGTACTTC
. TRBJ2-5 TRBV6-1 few 15 CASSHDPGYRETQYF TGTGCCAGCAGCCACGATCCAGGGTATCGGGAGACCCAGTACTTC
. TRBJ1-2 TRBV5-6 few 14 CASSPQLDRYGYTF TGTGCCAGCAGCCCCCAATTGGACCGGTATGGCTACACCTTC
. TRBJ2-7 TRBV15 many 15 CATSRDLKGRNEQYF TGTGCCACCAGCAGAGATTTAAAGGGGAGGAACGAGCAGTACTTC
. TRBJ2-2 TRBV2 few 16 CASSEAGTENTGELFF TGTGCCAGCAGTGAAGCTGGGACGGAGAACACCGGGGAGCTGTTTTTT
TRBD1 TRBJ1-2 TRBV7-2 . 14 CASSEDRGSHGYTF TGTGCCAGCAGCGAGGACAGGGGAAGCCATGGCTACACCTTC
TRBD1 TRBJ1-5 TRBV28 many 15 CASSSGQGASQPQHF TGTGCCAGCAGCTCAGGACAGGGGGCGAGTCAGCCCCAGCATTTT
. TRBJ2-7 TRBV20-1 . 16 CSARDPGGTGTYEQYF TGCAGTGCTAGAGATCCTGGCGGGACCGGCACCTACGAGCAGTACTTC
TRBD1 TRBJ2-3 TRBV7-8 few 16 CASSLSNPGQGDTQYF TGTGCCAGCAGCTTAAGTAACCCGGGACAGGGAGATACGCAGTATTTT
. TRBJ2-7 TRBV5-1 few 16 CASSSGQGGPIYEQYF TGCGCCAGCAGCTCCGGACAGGGAGGGCCGATTTACGAGCAGTACTTC
TRBD2 TRBJ2-1 TRBV4-2 . 19 CASSQDWGPYQRGDNEQFF TGTGCCAGCAGCCAAGATTGGGGTCCGTACCAGCGGGGAGACAATGAGCAGTTCTTC
. TRBJ2-5 TRBV5-1 . 15 CASSPRGTAKETQYF TGCGCCAGCAGCCCACGGGGGACAGCTAAAGAGACCCAGTACTTC
TRBD2 TRBJ2-7 TRBV4-1 few 14 CASSQEGGSYEQYF TGCGCCAGCAGCCAAGAGGGGGGGTCCTACGAGCAGTACTTC
TRBD2 TRBJ2-5 TRBV25-1 . 15 CASGPGASGGETQYF TGTGCCAGCGGTCCGGGGGCTAGCGGGGGTGAGACCCAGTACTTC
. TRBJ1-1 TRBV6-1 few 14 CASSPSAANTEAFF TGTGCCAGCAGCCCCTCGGCAGCGAACACTGAAGCTTTCTTT
. TRBJ2-3 TRBV7-8 . 14 CASSLEGHTDTQYF TGTGCCAGCAGCTTAGAGGGACATACAGATACGCAGTATTTT
. TRBJ2-3 TRBV27 many 16 CASSLSKSPRTDTQYF TGTGCCAGCAGTTTATCGAAGTCGCCTCGGACAGATACGCAGTATTTT
. TRBJ2-1 TRBV25-1 many 11 CASRENNEQFF TGTGCCAGCAGGGAAAACAATGAGCAGTTCTTC
. TRBJ1-5 TRBV12-3/TRBV12-4 few 14 CASSLLGGNQPQHF TGTGCCAGCAGTTTGTTGGGGGGCAATCAGCCCCAGCATTTT
. TRBJ1-2 TRBV4-1 few 16 CASSQTDSNPSYGYTF TGCGCCAGCAGCCAAACCGACAGCAACCCTTCCTATGGCTACACCTTC
TRBD1 TRBJ2-5 TRBV12-3/TRBV12-4 many 15 CASSPTGIGEETQYF TGTGCCAGCAGTCCGACAGGGATTGGAGAAGAGACCCAGTACTTC
TRBD1 TRBJ2-7 TRBV24-1 . 15 CATSDAGQGGDEQYF TGTGCCACCAGTGACGCCGGACAGGGTGGCGACGAGCAGTACTTC
. TRBJ1-3 TRBV19 few 16 CASSARRRYSGNTIYF TGTGCCAGTAGTGCCCGGAGACGGTACTCTGGAAACACCATATATTTT
TRBD1 TRBJ2-7 TRBV18 . 14 CASSPMDRDHEQYF TGTGCCAGCTCACCTATGGACAGGGACCACGAGCAGTACTTC
TRBD1 TRBJ2-6 TRBV5-1 many 18 CASSLNPGQGFGANVLTF TGCGCCAGCAGCTTAAATCCGGGACAGGGATTTGGGGCCAACGTCCTGACTTTC
. TRBJ2-2 TRBV20-1 . 14 CSAIVNANTGELFF TGCAGTGCGATCGTTAACGCGAACACCGGGGAGCTGTTTTTT
. TRBJ1-5 TRBV20-1 . 14 CSAWRRALDQPQHF TGCAGTGCTTGGCGAAGGGCATTGGATCAGCCCCAGCATTTT
TRBD2 TRBJ2-1 TRBV12-3/TRBV12-4 few 16 CASRRTLAGSYNEQFF TGTGCCAGCAGACGAACTCTAGCGGGGTCTTACAATGAGCAGTTCTTC
. TRBJ1-2 TRBV10-2 many 14 CASSADGGVYGYTF TGCGCCAGCAGTGCCGACGGGGGGGTCTATGGCTACACCTTC
. TRBJ2-6 TRBV19 many 14 CASTDGSGANVLTF TGTGCCAGTACAGACGGTTCTGGGGCCAACGTCCTGACTTTC
TRBD1 TRBJ2-7 TRBV5-1 many 15 CASKTWTGEGYEQYF TGCGCCAGCAAAACCTGGACAGGGGAGGGCTACGAGCAGTACTTC